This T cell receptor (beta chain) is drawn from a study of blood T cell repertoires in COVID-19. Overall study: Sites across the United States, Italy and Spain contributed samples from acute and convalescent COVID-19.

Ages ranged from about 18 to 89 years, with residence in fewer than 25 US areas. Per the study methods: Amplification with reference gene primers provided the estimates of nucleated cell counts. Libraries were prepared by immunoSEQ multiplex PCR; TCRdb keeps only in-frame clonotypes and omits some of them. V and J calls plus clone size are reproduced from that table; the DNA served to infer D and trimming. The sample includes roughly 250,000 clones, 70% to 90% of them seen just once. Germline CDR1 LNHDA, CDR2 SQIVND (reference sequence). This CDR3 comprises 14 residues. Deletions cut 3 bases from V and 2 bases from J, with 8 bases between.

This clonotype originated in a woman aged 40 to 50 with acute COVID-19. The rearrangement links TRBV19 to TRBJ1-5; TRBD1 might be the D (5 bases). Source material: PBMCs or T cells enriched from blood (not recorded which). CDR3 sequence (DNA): TGTGCCAGTAGTATCAGGGATGGCAATCAGCCCCAGCATTTT. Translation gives CASSIRDGNQPQHF.